The sequence of this TCR beta chain was determined in a study of monozygotic twins with inflammatory bowel disease. Whole-study results and caveats: Among IBD patients, fewer clonotypes were shared with others than among healthy twins, especially with disease activity.

As regards this clonotype: Its antigen is still unknown.

From germline, CDR1 is WNHNN and CDR2 SYGVQD (reference sequence). CDR3 length equals 21 residues. TCRdb re-called the 5' RACE reads; one entry per CDR3 protein, DNA not given. This table holds around 380,000 distinct CDR3 sequences. J is TRBJ2-1 and V is TRBV10-1; the TCRdb D gene call, TRBD2, has no DNA to confirm it. Material: blood. The sequence derives from a human donor with ulcerative colitis or Crohn's disease, or a healthy co-twin of an affected twin (not recorded which). CDR3: CASSESRLPGLAGSSYNEQFF.